This is a list of T cell receptor beta chains from one sample in a study of blood T cells in healthy people across ages. TCRdb re-called the 5' RACE reads through MiXCR, storing one row per CDR3 protein. The table lists hundreds of thousands of distinct CDR3 sequences, approximately 52% of them singletons. Sequenced: blood. The receptors derive from a woman aged 80 or over in good health. Both conserved end residues are part of each CDR3. The D gene is left open where the match is weak. Only some rows state a clone size, as once, few, many or a class for expanded clones.

d_gene: -; abundance: -; j_gene: TRBJ1-5; v_gene: TRBV6-6; CDR3nt: TGTGCCAGCAGTTACAGGGGCGGAAATCAGCCCCAGCATTTT; CDR3aa: CASSYRGGNQPQHF
d_gene: -; abundance: many; j_gene: TRBJ2-1; v_gene: TRBV20-1; CDR3nt: TGCAGTGCTCTGTTGGGGGCCTCACACAATGAGCAGTTCTTC; CDR3aa: CSALLGASHNEQFF
d_gene: -; abundance: few; j_gene: TRBJ2-3; v_gene: TRBV3-1; CDR3nt: TGTGCCAGCAGCCAAGAATTAGCGGTCACAGATACGCAGTATTTT; CDR3aa: CASSQELAVTDTQYF
d_gene: -; abundance: many; j_gene: TRBJ2-1; v_gene: TRBV6-5; CDR3nt: TGTGCCAGCAGTGACTCGAGTAAAAATGAGCAGTTCTTC; CDR3aa: CASSDSSKNEQFF
d_gene: -; abundance: many; j_gene: TRBJ1-5; v_gene: TRBV12-3/TRBV12-4; CDR3nt: TGTGCCAGCACCTCGGGCGGGACATTTAGCAATCAGCCCCAGCATTTT; CDR3aa: CASTSGGTFSNQPQHF
d_gene: -; abundance: -; j_gene: TRBJ2-3; v_gene: TRBV18; CDR3nt: TGTGCCAGCTCACCACGATCTAGCGTGGGCCAAGATACGCAGTATTTT; CDR3aa: CASSPRSSVGQDTQYF
d_gene: TRBD1; abundance: -; j_gene: TRBJ1-5; v_gene: TRBV10-3; CDR3nt: TGTGCCACTGGGACAGCCCCTCTTCAGCCCCAGCATTTT; CDR3aa: CATGTAPLQPQHF
d_gene: -; abundance: many; j_gene: TRBJ2-5; v_gene: TRBV20-1; CDR3nt: TGCAGTGCGTACCAAGAGACCCAGTACTTC; CDR3aa: CSAYQETQYF
d_gene: TRBD2; abundance: -; j_gene: TRBJ2-7; v_gene: TRBV5-1; CDR3nt: TGCGCCAGCAGCTTGCCGGGACTAGCGGGAGTAAGTGGAGCGGGCTACAATGAGCAGTACTTC; CDR3aa: CASSLPGLAGVSGAGYNEQYF
d_gene: TRBD1; abundance: many; j_gene: TRBJ2-7; v_gene: TRBV7-9; CDR3nt: TGTGCCAGCAGCGACACGACCGGGACAGCGTACGAGCAGTACTTC; CDR3aa: CASSDTTGTAYEQYF